This T cell receptor (beta chain) was sequenced for a study of CD8+ T cells in alopecia areata. It was cDNA, reverse transcribed from extracted RNA, that served as the sequencing template. Using immunoSEQ multiplex PCR, the repertoire was profiled, and TCRdb retains in-frame clones only, with some absent. This table holds roughly 92,000 clones, approximately 70% found once. In germline, CDR1 is MNHEY, CDR2 SVGAGI. The CDR3 spans 14 residues. J was trimmed by 9 bases and V by 4 bases; bases with no gene match: 9. Noted treatment: oral pan-JAK inhibitor, 5-10 mg twice daily. V is TRBV6-5 and J is TRBJ2-1, with 7 positions matching TRBD2. This clonotype originated in a human donor with alopecia areata. Material: CD8+ T cells sorted from blood, obtained at approximately week 45, from a patient treated with tofacitinib. CDR3: CASSFSGALSEQFF. The CDR3 DNA follows: TGTGCCAGCAGTTTCAGCGGGGCCCTATCTGAGCAGTTCTTC.